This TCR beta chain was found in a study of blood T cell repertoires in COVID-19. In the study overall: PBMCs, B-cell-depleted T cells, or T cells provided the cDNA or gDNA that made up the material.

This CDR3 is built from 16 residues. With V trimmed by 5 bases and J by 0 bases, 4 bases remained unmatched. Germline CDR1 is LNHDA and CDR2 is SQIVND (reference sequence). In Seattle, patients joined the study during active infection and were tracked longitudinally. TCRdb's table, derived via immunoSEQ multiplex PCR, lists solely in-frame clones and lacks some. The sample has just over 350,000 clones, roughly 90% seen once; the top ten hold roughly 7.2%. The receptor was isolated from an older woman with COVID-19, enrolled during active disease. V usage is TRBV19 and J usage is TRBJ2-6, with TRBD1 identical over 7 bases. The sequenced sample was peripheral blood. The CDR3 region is CASSVDRVSGANVLTF. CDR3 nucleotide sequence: TGTGCCAGTAGTGTCGACAGGGTCTCTGGGGCCAACGTCCTGACTTTC.